This TCR beta chain emerged from a study of cytomegalovirus exposure and HLA in healthy donors. Study background: Among the roughly 400 genotyped donors, 70% to 90% were placed in the Caucasian-associated ancestry cluster.

The CDR3 has 13 residues. With 4 bases clipped from V and 8 bases from J, the junction kept 6 bases outside the gene matches. Germline V gene sequence: CDR1 MNHEY, CDR2 SMNVEV (reference sequence). Points from the study as a whole: Sequences of the TCR beta chain were said to predict the HLA-A and HLA-B alleles of most subjects accurately. Most of the TCR beta V segments (in an earlier analysis) were productive either about 87% or about 30% of the time. Later analysis showed TCR association rates varying by HLA locus, highest for DRB1 and lowest for HLA-C.

In the PCR, 60 Vbeta and 13 Jbeta primers were used. TCRdb's copy holds only in-frame clones and misses some; the assay was immunoSEQ multiplex PCR. The data show 120,000 to 150,000 clones, roughly 80% seen once. Worth noting for this clone: The antigen is undetermined.

The genes are TRBV27 and TRBJ1-1; 8 nucleotides agree with TRBD1. Material: PBMCs. This TCR was recovered from a young man in good health and CMV-seronegative. Written as DNA, the CDR3 is TGTGCCAGCAGTTACATCGACAGGGGAGAAGCTTTCTTT. This gives the protein CASSYIDRGEAFF.